These 21 T cell receptor beta chains came from one sample sequenced in a study of Ad26.COV2.S vaccination and SARS-CoV-2 variants. TCRdb's copy holds only in-frame clones and misses some; the assay was immunoSEQ multiplex PCR. Among about 460,000 clones listed, 89% were seen once. Treatment specified: around 19 received Ad26.COV2.S at low or high dose, single or two shots; roughly 5 received placebo; per-sample allocation not given. Sampling was done on day 63 after the first vaccine or placebo injection. Sequences were derived from peripheral blood, sampled in a trial of Ad26.COV2.S vaccine versus placebo. The receptors here all came from a person between 18 and 65 years old who received the Ad26.COV2.S COVID-19 vaccine or a placebo.

This clone was detected only a few times. The chain joins TRBV30 to TRBJ1-6; 8 bases are shared with TRBD1. This CDR3 is 15 amino acids long. Trimming removed 4 bases from V and 3 bases from J; junction bases left unmatched: 5. The germline V gene encodes CDR1 GTSNPN and CDR2 SVGIG (reference sequence). The CDR3 nucleotides are TGTGCCTGGACGACAGGGGCCCACTATAATTCACCCCTCCACTTT. Its translation is CAWTTGAHYNSPLHF. Drawing the rest from reference TRBV30 and TRBJ1-6, the complete variable domain is SQTIHQWPATLVQPVGSPLSLECTVEGTSNPNLYWYRQAAGRGLQLLFYSVGIGQISSEVPQNLSASRPQDRQFILSSKKLLLSDSGFYLCAWTTGAHYNSPLHFGNGTRLTVT.

V is TRBV30 and J is TRBJ1-1; 9 bases match TRBD1. From germline, CDR1 is GTSNPN and CDR2 SVGIG (reference sequence). V lost 5 bases, J lost 5 bases, and 9 bases stayed unmatched. There are 14 residues in the CDR3. The CDR3 is CAWAGTGTKTEAFF. The CDR3 DNA sequence: TGTGCCTGGGCCGGGACAGGGACAAAGACTGAAGCTTTCTTT.

This chain links TRBV27 with TRBJ2-1, with 13 bases lining up with TRBD2. From germline, CDR1 is MNHEY and CDR2 SMNVEV (reference sequence). The CDR3 covers 13 residues. The CDR3 region has the DNA TGTGGCGTTAGGACTAGCGGGAGAGGTGGGCAGTTCTTC. It translates to CGVRTSGRGGQFF.

The rearrangement links TRBV4-1 to TRBJ1-1, with D unresolved. Deletions cut 7 bases from V and 3 bases from J, with 12 bases between. Germline V gene data show CDR1 as MGHRA and CDR2 as YSYEKL. The CDR3 has 13 amino acids. The CDR3 protein is CASTLRADTEAFF. The DNA of the CDR3 is TGCGCCAGCACGCTGAGAGCGGACACTGAAGCTTTCTTT.

In this sample, this clone turned up once. The V call is TRBV3-1 (or the pseudogene TRBV3-2), the J call TRBJ1-2; D unclear. The CDR3 is 13 residues long. Germline V lookup: CDR1 LGHDT, CDR2 YNNKEL (reference sequence). With 1 base removed from V and 4 bases from J, the gap between germline ends came to 7 bases. DNA of the CDR3: TGTGCCAGCAGCCAAGGAAACGGCTATGGCTACACCTTC. Protein: CASSQGNGYGYTF.

V usage is TRBV25-1 and J usage is TRBJ2-1; 10 bases match TRBD2. Germline V gene sequence: CDR1 MGHDK, CDR2 SYGVNS. The CDR3 is made up of 16 amino acids. V was clipped by 2 bases and J by 7 bases; unmatched bases: 8. The CDR3, as DNA: TGTGCCAGCAGTGAACCGAGCGGGGGGGAAGGAAATGAGCAGTTCTTC. Protein sequence: CASSEPSGGEGNEQFF.

The chain employs TRBV6-5 and TRBJ2-3; D perhaps matches TRBD2 (6 bases). Per the germline V gene, CDR1 is MNHEY and CDR2 is SVGAGI. V was pared by 7 bases and J by 0 bases, with 11 bases between. The CDR3 extends over 14 amino acids. CDR3 loop: CASTGAGSTDTQYF. The CDR3 nucleotides read TGTGCCAGCACTGGGGCGGGAAGCACAGATACGCAGTATTTT.

This chain joins TRBV28 and TRBJ2-3; the D gene could be TRBD1 or TRBD2 (5 bases each). This CDR3 is built from 22 residues. V gave up 2 bases and J gave up 1 base, with 31 bases separating them. Germline V lookup: CDR1 MDHEN, CDR2 SYDVKM. CDR3 DNA sequence: TGTGCCAGCAGTTTACCTCTGCGATGGTTCGGAAAAGGGACCACTCGCACAGATACGCAGTATTTT. Translating gives CASSLPLRWFGKGTTRTDTQYF.

The chain links TRBV5-4 to TRBJ1-2, with TRBD1 matching over 7 bases. Germline V gives CDR1 SGHNT, CDR2 YYREEE (reference sequence). V shed 1 base and J 8 bases; nucleotides not matched to a gene: 8. The CDR3 runs to 14 residues. The CDR3, as DNA: TGTGCCAGCAGCTTGAACAGGGGCCAAGTCGGCTACACCTTC. Translating gives CASSLNRGQVGYTF.

CDR3 bases: TGTGCCAGTAAGCTAGCGGGGGGACACAATGAGCAGTTCTTC. Its translation: CASKLAGGHNEQFF. The chain has TRBV19 and TRBJ2-1; 11 nucleotides line up with TRBD2. This CDR3 is built from 14 residues. V gave up 7 bases and J gave up 5 bases; unmatched junction bases: 4. Germline lookup yields CDR1 LNHDA and CDR2 SQIVND (reference sequence).

The V and J genes are TRBV6-5 and TRBJ2-6; no firm D call. The CDR3 runs to 16 residues. Trimming stripped 0 bases from V and 5 bases from J, with 11 bases between. In germline, CDR1 is MNHEY, CDR2 SVGAGI. Written as DNA, the CDR3 is TGTGCCAGCAGTTACTCACAGACAAGCCGGGCCAACGTCCTGACTTTC. It yields the protein CASSYSQTSRANVLTF.

This rearrangement joins TRBV7-3 to TRBJ2-1; 12 nucleotides match TRBD2. The germline V gene has CDR1 SGHTA and CDR2 FQGTGA. The CDR3 length is 17 residues. V trimming: 5 bases; J trimming: 2 bases; junction bases outside the gene matches: 7. This CDR3 reads CASSPRPSGGAYNEQFF. DNA of the CDR3: TGTGCCAGCAGCCCTAGGCCTAGCGGGGGGGCCTACAATGAGCAGTTCTTC.

The chain couples TRBV15 to TRBJ2-2; TRBD2 matches at 9 bases. This CDR3 comprises 17 residues. Germline V gives CDR1 LNHNV, CDR2 YYDKDF (reference sequence). V shed 0 bases and J 3 bases; nucleotides not matched to a gene: 5. CDR3 in DNA: TGTGCCACCAGCAGAGATCGTAGCGGGAGAGACACCGGGGAGCTGTTTTTT. Translation: CATSRDRSGRDTGELFF.

The chain uses TRBV7-3 and TRBJ2-2, with D perhaps being TRBD1 or TRBD2 (5 bases each). Germline V CDR1 and CDR2: SGHTA, FQGTGA. The CDR3 is 15 amino acids. V lost 4 bases and J lost 7, with 16 bases in between. CDR3 residues: CASSSSTGPSGELFF. The CDR3 DNA is TGTGCCAGCAGCTCATCGACGGGACCGAGCGGGGAGCTGTTTTTT.

The chain employs TRBV12-5 and TRBJ2-1, with 12 bases identical to TRBD2. The length of the CDR3 is 19 residues. The J segment lost 6 bases and the V segment lost 6 bases, leaving 18 bases of the junction unmatched. Germline V gene data show CDR1 as LGHNT and CDR2 as FRNRAP. CDR3 in amino acids: CASGRTSGALILPVNEQFF. In nucleotides, the CDR3 is TGTGCTAGTGGGCGGACTAGCGGGGCTCTTATCCTCCCCGTCAATGAGCAGTTCTTC.

This chain links TRBV19 with TRBJ1-1; TRBD1 aligns across 7 bases. CDR1 LNHDA and CDR2 SQIVND come from the germline V gene (reference sequence). The CDR3 runs to 15 residues. With 5 bases clipped from V and 1 base from J, the junction kept 7 bases outside the gene matches. The CDR3 DNA follows: TGTGCCAGTAGTCCGTGGGACAGCTCGAACACTGAAGCTTTCTTT. Its translation: CASSPWDSSNTEAFF.

The chain carries TRBV28 and TRBJ1-2; TRBD1 matches at 8 bases. CDR1 MDHEN and CDR2 SYDVKM come from the germline V gene. The CDR3 has 12 residues. CDR3 in amino acids: CGTGSFNYGYTF. The CDR3 nucleotides read TGTGGGACAGGGAGTTTTAACTATGGCTACACCTTC.

This chain uses TRBV28 with TRBJ1-6; TRBD1 agrees at 9 bases. This CDR3 comprises 15 residues. J lost 5 bases, V lost 5 bases, and 4 bases had no gene match. Germline V CDR1 and CDR2: MDHEN, SYDVKM. CDR3 amino acids: CASSRGQGHNSPLHF. DNA for the CDR3: TGTGCCAGCAGTCGGGGACAGGGACATAATTCACCCCTCCACTTT.

This rearrangement joins TRBV11-2 to TRBJ1-1; tentative D call: TRBD1 (5 bases). This CDR3 comprises 14 residues. Germline lookup yields CDR1 SGHAT and CDR2 FQNNGV. V was cut by 6 bases and J by 2 bases, with 13 bases left in between. This CDR3 is CASSPRTLNTEAFF. In nucleotides, the CDR3 is TGTGCCAGCAGTCCAAGGACACTAAACACTGAAGCTTTCTTT.

The genes are TRBV9 and TRBJ2-7, with 8 bases identical to TRBD1. Trimming at V came to 3 bases and at J to 3 bases, leaving 8 bases not matched to a gene. Germline loops: CDR1 SGDLS, CDR2 YYNGEE. The CDR3 length is 15 residues. The CDR3 reads CASSAGGRGVYEQYF. The CDR3 nucleotides are TGTGCCAGCAGCGCAGGGGGCAGGGGAGTCTACGAGCAGTACTTC.

V gene TRBV5-1 combines with J gene TRBJ2-5; D is perhaps TRBD2 (5 bases). This CDR3 is 16 amino acids long. Germline values: CDR1 SGHRS, CDR2 YFSETQ. V lost 4 bases and J 2 bases, leaving 18 bases between the germline ends. The CDR3 coding sequence is TGCGCCAGCAGCCAAAGCGGTAACAAGAGGCAAGAGACCCAGTACTTC. Translation gives CASSQSGNKRQETQYF.